This T cell receptor (beta chain) was observed in a study of cytomegalovirus exposure and HLA in healthy donors. The PCR had 60 Vbeta and 13 Jbeta primers. Repertoires were generated with immunoSEQ multiplex PCR, while TCRdb's copy carries only in-frame clones and drops some. The table shows 180,000 or so clones, with around 62% occurring only once. Sequencing input: PBMCs. The TCR was taken from a man aged 40-50 years in good health and CMV-seronegative.

This CDR3 is CASSLKGQGRGYTF. The CDR3 bases are TGTGCCAGCAGCTTGAAGGGACAGGGAAGAGGCTACACCTTC. This chain joins TRBV5-6 and TRBJ1-2; 9 nucleotides line up with TRBD1. V shed 1 base, J shed 8 bases, and the junction held 6 bases outside the gene matches. Germline V gene lookup returns CDR1 SGHDT and CDR2 YYEEEE. The CDR3 is 14 residues long.